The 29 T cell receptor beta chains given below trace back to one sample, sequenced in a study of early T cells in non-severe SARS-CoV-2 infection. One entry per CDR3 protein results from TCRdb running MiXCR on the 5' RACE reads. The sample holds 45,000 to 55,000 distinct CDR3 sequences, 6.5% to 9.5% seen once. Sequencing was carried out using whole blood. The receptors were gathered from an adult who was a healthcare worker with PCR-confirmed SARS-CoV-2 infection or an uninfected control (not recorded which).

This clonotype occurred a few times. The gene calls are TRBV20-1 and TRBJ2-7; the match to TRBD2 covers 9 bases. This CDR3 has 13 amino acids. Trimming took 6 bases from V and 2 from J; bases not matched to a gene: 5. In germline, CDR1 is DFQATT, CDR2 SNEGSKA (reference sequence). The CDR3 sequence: CSAPTSGAYEQYF. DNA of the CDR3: TGCAGTGCCCCGACTAGCGGAGCCTACGAGCAGTACTTC.

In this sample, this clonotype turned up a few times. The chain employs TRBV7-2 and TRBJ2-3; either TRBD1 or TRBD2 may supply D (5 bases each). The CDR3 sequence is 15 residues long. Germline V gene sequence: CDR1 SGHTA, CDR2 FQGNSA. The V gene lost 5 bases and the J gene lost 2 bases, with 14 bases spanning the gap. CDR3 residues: CASSVGWGTTDTQYF. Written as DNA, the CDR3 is TGTGCCAGCAGCGTAGGGTGGGGGACCACAGATACGCAGTATTTT.

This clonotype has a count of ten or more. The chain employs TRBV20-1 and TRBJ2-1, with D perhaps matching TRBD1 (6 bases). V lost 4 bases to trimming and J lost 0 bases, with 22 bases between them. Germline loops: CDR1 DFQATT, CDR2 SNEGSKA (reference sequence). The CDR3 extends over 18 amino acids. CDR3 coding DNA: TGCAGTGCTACTTCGGGCCCAAAGCGACAGGCCTCCTACAATGAGCAGTTCTTC. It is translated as CSATSGPKRQASYNEQFF.

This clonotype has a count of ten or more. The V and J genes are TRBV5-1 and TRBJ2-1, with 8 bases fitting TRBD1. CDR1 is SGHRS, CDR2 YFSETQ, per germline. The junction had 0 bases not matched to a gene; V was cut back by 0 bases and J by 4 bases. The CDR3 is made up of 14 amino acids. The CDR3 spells CASSLGDRYNEQFF. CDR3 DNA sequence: TGCGCCAGCAGCTTGGGGGACAGGTACAATGAGCAGTTCTTC.

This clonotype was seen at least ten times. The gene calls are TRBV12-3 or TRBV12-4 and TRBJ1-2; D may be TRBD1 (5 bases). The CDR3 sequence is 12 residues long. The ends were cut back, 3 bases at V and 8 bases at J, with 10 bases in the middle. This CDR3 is CASSLGPGGYTF. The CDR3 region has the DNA TGTGCCAGCAGTTTGGGTCCAGGGGGCTACACCTTC.

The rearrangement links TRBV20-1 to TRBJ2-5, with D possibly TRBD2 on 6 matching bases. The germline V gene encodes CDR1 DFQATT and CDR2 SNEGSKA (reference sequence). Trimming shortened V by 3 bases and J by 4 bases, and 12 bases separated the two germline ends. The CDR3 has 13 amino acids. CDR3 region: CSASSGTSETQYF. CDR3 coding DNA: TGCAGTGCTAGCTCAGGGACTTCAGAGACCCAGTACTTC.

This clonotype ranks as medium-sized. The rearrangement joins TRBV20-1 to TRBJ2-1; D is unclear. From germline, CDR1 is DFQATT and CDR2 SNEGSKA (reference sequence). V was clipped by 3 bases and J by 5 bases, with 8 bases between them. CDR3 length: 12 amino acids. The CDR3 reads CSASLVDNEQFF. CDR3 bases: TGCAGTGCTAGTCTGGTCGACAATGAGCAGTTCTTC.

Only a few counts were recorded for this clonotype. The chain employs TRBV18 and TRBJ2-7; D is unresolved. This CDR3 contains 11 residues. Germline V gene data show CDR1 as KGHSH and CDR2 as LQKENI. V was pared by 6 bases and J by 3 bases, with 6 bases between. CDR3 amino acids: CASSALYEQYF. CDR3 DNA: TGTGCCAGCTCGGCACTCTACGAGCAGTACTTC. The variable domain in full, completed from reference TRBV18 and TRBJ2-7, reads NAGVMQNPRHLVRRRGQEARLRCSPMKGHSHVYWYRQLPEEGLKFMVYLQKENIIDESGMPKERFSAEFPKEGPSILRIQQVVRGDSAAYFCASSALYEQYFGPGTRLTVT.

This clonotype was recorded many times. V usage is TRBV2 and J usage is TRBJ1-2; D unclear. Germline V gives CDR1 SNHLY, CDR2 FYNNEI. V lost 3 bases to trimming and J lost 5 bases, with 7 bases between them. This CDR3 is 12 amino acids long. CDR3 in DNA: TGTGCCAGCAGTGAGGCCCTTTATGGCTACACCTTC. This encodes CASSEALYGYTF. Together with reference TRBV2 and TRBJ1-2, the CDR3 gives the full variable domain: EPEVTQTPSHQVTQMGQEVILRCVPISNHLYFYWYRQILGQKVEFLVSFYNNEISEKSEIFDDQFSVERPDGSNFTLKIRSTKLEDSAMYFCASSEALYGYTFGSGTRLTVV.

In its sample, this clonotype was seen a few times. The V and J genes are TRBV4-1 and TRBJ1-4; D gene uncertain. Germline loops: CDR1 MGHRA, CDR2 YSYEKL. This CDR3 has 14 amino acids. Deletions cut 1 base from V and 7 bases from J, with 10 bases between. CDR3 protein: CASSQGVIGEKLFF. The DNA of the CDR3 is TGCGCCAGCAGCCAAGGCGTTATTGGTGAAAAACTGTTTTTT.

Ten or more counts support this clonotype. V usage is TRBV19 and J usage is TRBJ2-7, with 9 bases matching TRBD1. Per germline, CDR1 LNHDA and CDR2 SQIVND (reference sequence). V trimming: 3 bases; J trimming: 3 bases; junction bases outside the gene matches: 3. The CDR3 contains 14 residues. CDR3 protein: CASSIGTGSYEQYF. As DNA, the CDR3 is TGTGCCAGTAGTATCGGGACAGGGAGCTACGAGCAGTACTTC.

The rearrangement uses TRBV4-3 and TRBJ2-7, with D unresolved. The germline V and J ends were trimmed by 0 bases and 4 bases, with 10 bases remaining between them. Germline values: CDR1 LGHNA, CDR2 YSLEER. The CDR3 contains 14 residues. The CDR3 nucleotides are TGCGCCAGCAGCCAAGATACCGGTACATACGAGCAGTACTTC. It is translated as CASSQDTGTYEQYF.

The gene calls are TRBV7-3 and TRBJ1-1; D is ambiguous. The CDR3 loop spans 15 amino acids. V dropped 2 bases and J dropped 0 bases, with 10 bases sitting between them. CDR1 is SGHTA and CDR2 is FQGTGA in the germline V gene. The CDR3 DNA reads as TGTGCCAGCAGCTTACGGGCAGGCTTGAACACTGAAGCTTTCTTT. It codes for CASSLRAGLNTEAFF.

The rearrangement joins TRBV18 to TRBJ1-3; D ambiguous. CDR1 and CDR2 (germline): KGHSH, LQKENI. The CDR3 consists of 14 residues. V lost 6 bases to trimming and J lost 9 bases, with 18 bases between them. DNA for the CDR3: TGTGCCAGCTCTTTGGATGTGTCGTCAGGCACCATATATTTT. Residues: CASSLDVSSGTIYF. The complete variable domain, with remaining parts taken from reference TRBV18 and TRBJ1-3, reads NAGVMQNPRHLVRRRGQEARLRCSPMKGHSHVYWYRQLPEEGLKFMVYLQKENIIDESGMPKERFSAEFPKEGPSILRIQQVVRGDSAAYFCASSLDVSSGTIYFGEGSWLTVV.

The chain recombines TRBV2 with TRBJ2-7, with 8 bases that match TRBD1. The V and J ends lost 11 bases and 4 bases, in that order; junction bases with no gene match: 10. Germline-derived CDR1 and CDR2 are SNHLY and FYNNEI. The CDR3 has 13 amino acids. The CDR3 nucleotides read TGTGCCGAAAAACGGGACAGGAATTACGAGCAGTACTTC. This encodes CAEKRDRNYEQYF. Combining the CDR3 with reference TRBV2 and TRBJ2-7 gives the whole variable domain EPEVTQTPSHQVTQMGQEVILRCVPISNHLYFYWYRQILGQKVEFLVSFYNNEISEKSEIFDDQFSVERPDGSNFTLKIRSTKLEDSAMYFCAEKRDRNYEQYFGPGTRLTVT.

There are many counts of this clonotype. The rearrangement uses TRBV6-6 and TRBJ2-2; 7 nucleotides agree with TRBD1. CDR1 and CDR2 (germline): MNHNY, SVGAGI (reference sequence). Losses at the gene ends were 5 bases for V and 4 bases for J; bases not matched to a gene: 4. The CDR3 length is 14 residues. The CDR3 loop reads CASSKGQSTGELFF. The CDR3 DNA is TGTGCCAGCAGTAAGGGACAGAGCACCGGGGAGCTGTTTTTT.

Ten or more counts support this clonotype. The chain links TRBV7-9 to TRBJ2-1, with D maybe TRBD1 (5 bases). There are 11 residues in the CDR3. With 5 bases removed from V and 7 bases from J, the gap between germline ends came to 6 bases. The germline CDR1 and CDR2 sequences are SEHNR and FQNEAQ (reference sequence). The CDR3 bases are TGTGCCAGCAGCCGACAGAATGAGCAGTTCTTC. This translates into CASSRQNEQFF.

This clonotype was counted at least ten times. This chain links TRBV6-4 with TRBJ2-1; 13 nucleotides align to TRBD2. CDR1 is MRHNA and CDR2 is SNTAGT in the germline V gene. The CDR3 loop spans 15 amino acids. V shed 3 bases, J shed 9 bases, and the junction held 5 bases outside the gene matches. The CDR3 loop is CASSETSGGISEQFF. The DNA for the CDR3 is TGTGCCAGCAGTGAGACTAGCGGGGGGATAAGTGAGCAGTTCTTC.

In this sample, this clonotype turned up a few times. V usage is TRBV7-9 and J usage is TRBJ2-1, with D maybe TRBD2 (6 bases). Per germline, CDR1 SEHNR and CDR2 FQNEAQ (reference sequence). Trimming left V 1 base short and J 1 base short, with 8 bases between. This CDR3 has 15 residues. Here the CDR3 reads CASSLGSGSYNEQFF. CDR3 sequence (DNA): TGTGCCAGCAGCTTAGGCAGCGGGTCCTACAATGAGCAGTTCTTC. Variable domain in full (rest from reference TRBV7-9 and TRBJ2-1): DTGVSQNPRHKITKRGQNVTFRCDPISEHNRLYWYRQTLGQGPEFLTYFQNEAQLEKSRLLSDRFSAERPKGSFSTLEIQRTEQGDSAMYLCASSLGSGSYNEQFFGPGTRLTVL.

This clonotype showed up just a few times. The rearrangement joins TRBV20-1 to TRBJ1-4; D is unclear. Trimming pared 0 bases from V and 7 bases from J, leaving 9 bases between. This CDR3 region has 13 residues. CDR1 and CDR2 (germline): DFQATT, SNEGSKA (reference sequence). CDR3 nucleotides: TGCAGTGCTAGAGATCAGCAGGTTGAAAAACTGTTTTTT. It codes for CSARDQQVEKLFF.

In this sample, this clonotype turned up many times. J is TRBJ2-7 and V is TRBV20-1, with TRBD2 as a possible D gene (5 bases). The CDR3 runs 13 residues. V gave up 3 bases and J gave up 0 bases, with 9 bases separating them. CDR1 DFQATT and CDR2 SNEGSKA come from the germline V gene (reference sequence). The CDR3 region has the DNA TGCAGTGCTAGCGGGGAAAGCTCCTACGAGCAGTACTTC. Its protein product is CSASGESSYEQYF.

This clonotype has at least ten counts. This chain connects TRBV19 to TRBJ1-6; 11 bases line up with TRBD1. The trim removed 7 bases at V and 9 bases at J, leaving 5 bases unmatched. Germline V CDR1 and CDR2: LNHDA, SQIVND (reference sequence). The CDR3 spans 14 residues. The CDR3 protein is CASTWGTGGSPLHF. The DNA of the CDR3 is TGTGCCAGTACCTGGGGGACAGGGGGTTCACCCCTCCACTTT. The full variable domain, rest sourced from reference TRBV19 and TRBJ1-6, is DGGITQSPKYLFRKEGQNVTLSCEQNLNHDAMYWYRQDPGQGLRLIYYSQIVNDFQKGDIAEGYSVSREKKESFPLTVTSAQKNPTAFYLCASTWGTGGSPLHFGNGTRLTVT.

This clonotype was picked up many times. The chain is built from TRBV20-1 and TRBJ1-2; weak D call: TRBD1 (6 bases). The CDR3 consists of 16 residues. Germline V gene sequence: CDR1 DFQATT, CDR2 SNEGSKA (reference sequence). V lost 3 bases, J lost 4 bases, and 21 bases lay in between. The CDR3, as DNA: TGCAGTGCTAGTACGAGTGGCAGGGGCCCCGTCTATGGCTACACCTTC. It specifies CSASTSGRGPVYGYTF.

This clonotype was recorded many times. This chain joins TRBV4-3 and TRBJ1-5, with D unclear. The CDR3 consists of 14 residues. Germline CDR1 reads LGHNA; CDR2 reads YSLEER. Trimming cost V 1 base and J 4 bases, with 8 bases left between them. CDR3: CASSQGHPNQPQHF. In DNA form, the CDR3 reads TGCGCCAGCAGCCAAGGGCACCCTAATCAGCCCCAGCATTTT.

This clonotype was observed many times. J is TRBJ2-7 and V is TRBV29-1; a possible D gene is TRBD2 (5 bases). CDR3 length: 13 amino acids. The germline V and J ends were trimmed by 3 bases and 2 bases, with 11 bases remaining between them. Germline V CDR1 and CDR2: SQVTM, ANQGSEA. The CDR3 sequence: CSVDGSTPYEQYF. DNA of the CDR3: TGCAGCGTTGATGGGAGTACCCCCTACGAGCAGTACTTC.

The DNA for the CDR3 is TGTGCCAGCAGCCTCATGGCCGTTGGGACAGGGGAAACCGGGGAGCTGTTTTTT. Translation gives CASSLMAVGTGETGELFF. The rearrangement links TRBV7-3 to TRBJ2-2; 10 bases line up with TRBD1. V was clipped by 5 bases and J by 5 bases; unmatched bases: 14. The CDR3 covers 18 residues. Per germline, CDR1 SGHTA and CDR2 FQGTGA.

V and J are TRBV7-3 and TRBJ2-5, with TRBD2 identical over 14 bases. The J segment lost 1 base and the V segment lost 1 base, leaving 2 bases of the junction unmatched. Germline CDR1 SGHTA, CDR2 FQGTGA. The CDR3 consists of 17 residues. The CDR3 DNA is TGTGCCAGCAGCTTAATGGGACTAGCGGGGGTCCAAGAGACCCAGTACTTC. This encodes CASSLMGLAGVQETQYF.

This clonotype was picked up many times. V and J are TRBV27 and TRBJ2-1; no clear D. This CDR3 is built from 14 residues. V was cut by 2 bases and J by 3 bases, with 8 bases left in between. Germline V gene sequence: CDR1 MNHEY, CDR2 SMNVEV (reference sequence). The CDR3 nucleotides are TGTGCCAGCAGTTTAACGCCAGGCTACAATGAGCAGTTCTTC. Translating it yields CASSLTPGYNEQFF.

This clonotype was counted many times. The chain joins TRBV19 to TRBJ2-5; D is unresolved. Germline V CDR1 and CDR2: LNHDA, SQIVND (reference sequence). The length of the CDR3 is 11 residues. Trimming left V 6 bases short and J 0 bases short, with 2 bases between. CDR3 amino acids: CASRDQETQYF. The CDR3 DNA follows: TGTGCCAGTAGGGACCAAGAGACCCAGTACTTC.